What follows is one T cell receptor (beta chain) and its context. Other DNA sequences in the same sample also yield this CDR3. Original processing methods: From reference gene primer amplification, estimates of nucleated cell counts were derived. Here immunoSEQ multiplex PCR was the method, and the copy in TCRdb shows in-frame clones only, minus some. V, J and clone size were drawn from that table, and D and trimming were deduced from the DNA. The sample comprises a few hundred thousand clones, around nine tenths of which are singletons, and less than 5% rests with the top ten. This record comes from a study of blood T cell repertoires in COVID-19. As for the study in general: Samples came from the United States, Italy and Spain, spanning acute and convalescent COVID-19. T cells, B-cell-depleted T cells, or PBMCs provided the cDNA or gDNA that served as material.

The receptor was isolated from a woman in her sixties with COVID-19, enrolled during active disease. The specimen was peripheral blood.

This CDR3 is CASSVGLGTDTQYF. CDR3 nucleotides: TGTGCCAGCAGCGTAGGGCTAGGCACAGATACGCAGTATTTT. The chain is built from TRBV9 and TRBJ2-3; D is unresolved. The germline gives CDR1 SGDLS, CDR2 YYNGEE. CDR3 size: 14 residues. Trimming took off 0 bases at V and 1 base at J, with 6 bases between the two ends.